This TCR beta chain stems from a study of identical twins. Study results and limitations: The analysis was cross-sectional rather than longitudinal within donors. It was possible that invariant MAIT and iNKT cells partly confounded the zero-insertion analyses.

This clonotype was detected a few times. What it binds is not known. Looked up from germline, CDR1 is SGHVS and CDR2 is FQNEAQ. V gave up 4 bases and J gave up 3 bases; unmatched junction bases: 12. The CDR3 is 16 residues long. Each CDR3 protein gets one entry after TCRdb re-called the 5' RACE reads with MiXCR. The table shows some 190,000 distinct CDR3 sequences, with 15% to 20% occurring only once. These data were likewise used in another study, on T cells expressing NK-cell markers. That source adds: One of eight sequenced donors was HCMV-seronegative; the other seven were seropositive. Sorting in several experiments was restricted by an anti-gamma-delta TCR antibody to alpha-beta TCR T cells.

The rearrangement joins TRBV7-8 to TRBJ2-7; TRBD1 matches at 7 bases. This clonotype was obtained from a woman under 30 in good health. Sequencing was done on a sample of CD8+ T cells sorted from blood. CDR3 loop: CASSSVPGQRFYEQYF. In DNA, the CDR3 is TGTGCCAGCAGCTCGGTCCCGGGACAGCGATTCTACGAGCAGTACTTC.